Following are 27 T cell receptor beta chains from one sample sequenced in a study of beta chain features in type 1 diabetes. Study-wide results and caveats: Shortening that was moderate but significant affected the TCRB CDR3s of Type 1 diabetes patients in all four CD4+ subsets.

The antigens these receptors bind are not known. Isolated RNA was reverse transcribed in full, so expressed TCRB transcripts were sequenced. The data were produced by immunoSEQ multiplex PCR, yet TCRdb's version contains in-frame clones alone and is incomplete. The sample comprises about 370,000 clones, about 10% of which are singletons, and 0.6% rests with the top ten. The material sequenced was central memory CD4+ T cells from blood. These receptor sequences come from a young man with type 1 diabetes.

The chain links TRBV7-2 to TRBJ2-7; D possibly corresponds to TRBD2 (5 bases). This CDR3 comprises 13 residues. V was trimmed by 1 base and J by 7 bases, leaving 11 bases between them. CDR1 SGHTA and CDR2 FQGNSA come from the germline V gene. In DNA form, the CDR3 reads TGTGCCAGCAGCTTAGGATTGTGGAGGGAGCAGTACTTC. Its translation: CASSLGLWREQYF.

This clone was picked up a small number of times. The chain carries TRBV29-1 and TRBJ1-2, with D unclear. In germline, CDR1 is SQVTM, CDR2 ANQGSEA. V dropped 6 bases and J dropped 6 bases, with 8 bases sitting between them. The CDR3 is made up of 10 amino acids. CDR3 sequence reads: CSVRQDGYTF. The CDR3 nucleotides are TGCAGCGTCCGACAAGATGGCTACACCTTC.

In its sample, this clone was seen a few times. The chain recombines TRBV10-3 with TRBJ2-7; 16 nucleotides line up with TRBD2. The V segment lost 9 bases and the J segment 5 bases; nucleotides outside the gene matches: 1. The CDR3 runs 13 residues. Germline CDR1 reads ENHRY; CDR2 reads SYGVKD. CDR3 protein: CAMGLAGGNEQYF. In DNA form, the CDR3 reads TGTGCCATGGGACTAGCGGGAGGGAACGAGCAGTACTTC.

This clone appeared a few times. The gene calls are TRBV2 and TRBJ1-4; D unresolved. Trimming removed 6 bases at V and 5 bases at J, with 4 bases between. CDR1 and CDR2 (germline): SNHLY, FYNNEI. CDR3 length: 11 amino acids. The DNA for the CDR3 is TGTGCCAGCAGCTGGAATGAAAAACTGTTTTTT. This codes for CASSWNEKLFF. Full variable domain (outside the CDR3, taken from reference TRBV2 and TRBJ1-4): EPEVTQTPSHQVTQMGQEVILRCVPISNHLYFYWYRQILGQKVEFLVSFYNNEISEKSEIFDDQFSVERPDGSNFTLKIRSTKLEDSAMYFCASSWNEKLFFGSGTQLSVL.

Many counts were recorded for this clone. V usage is TRBV30 and J usage is TRBJ2-2, with a possible D match to TRBD1 (5 bases). V lost 3 bases and J lost 0, with 14 bases in between. The CDR3 consists of 16 residues. Germline CDR1 GTSNPN, CDR2 SVGIG (reference sequence). This CDR3 is CAWSDKGAANTGELFF. The CDR3 DNA reads as TGTGCCTGGAGCGACAAAGGGGCGGCGAACACCGGGGAGCTGTTTTTT. The full variable domain, in which reference TRBV30 and TRBJ2-2 provide the parts outside the CDR3, is SQTIHQWPATLVQPVGSPLSLECTVEGTSNPNLYWYRQAAGRGLQLLFYSVGIGQISSEVPQNLSASRPQDRQFILSSKKLLLSDSGFYLCAWSDKGAANTGELFFGEGSRLTVL.

This clone was recorded a few times. The chain employs TRBV19 and TRBJ2-1, with D perhaps TRBD2 (6 bases). The CDR3 covers 17 residues. V lost 5 bases and J 6 bases, leaving 23 bases between the germline ends. The germline V gene has CDR1 LNHDA and CDR2 SQIVND (reference sequence). The CDR3 DNA reads TGTGCCAGTAGTTACCCCTCTTCGGGAATGGGGGGCAATGAGCAGTTCTTC. Translated: CASSYPSSGMGGNEQFF.

This clone was counted between two and nine times. The gene calls are TRBV6-9 and TRBJ1-5, with D tentatively TRBD1 (6 bases). The CDR3 has 17 residues. Trimming removed 6 bases from V and 0 bases from J, with 18 bases in between. CDR1 is MNHGY and CDR2 is SVAAGI in the germline V gene. The CDR3 protein is CASSPLEGDYSNQPQHF. CDR3 in DNA: TGTGCCAGCAGCCCGTTAGAGGGGGATTATAGCAATCAGCCCCAGCATTTT.

The V gene is TRBV5-1, the J gene TRBJ2-1, with 9 nucleotides matching TRBD2. With 3 bases clipped from V and 5 bases from J, the junction kept 9 bases outside the gene matches. The CDR3 is 16 amino acids. Germline loops: CDR1 SGHRS, CDR2 YFSETQ. CDR3 region: CASSSLERGAHNEQFF. The CDR3 region has the DNA TGCGCCAGCAGCTCATTAGAGCGGGGGGCCCACAATGAGCAGTTCTTC.

This chain uses TRBV7-9 with TRBJ1-2, with 8 bases aligning to TRBD1. CDR3 size: 17 residues. Germline assignment: CDR1 SEHNR and CDR2 FQNEAQ (reference sequence). Unmatched junction bases numbered 10, after V lost 4 bases and J lost 0 bases. CDR3 bases: TGTGCCAGCAGCTCAGGACAGGGAACTCATGCTAACTATGGCTACACCTTC. This translates into CASSSGQGTHANYGYTF.

V usage is TRBV7-2 and J usage is TRBJ1-1; D may be TRBD1 (5 bases). There are 15 residues in the CDR3. With 2 bases removed from V and 3 bases from J, the gap between germline ends came to 13 bases. Germline V CDR1 and CDR2: SGHTA, FQGNSA. CDR3 DNA: TGTGCCAGCAGCTTATGGGGGGACGGGGACACTGAAGCTTTCTTT. It translates to CASSLWGDGDTEAFF.

This clone was picked up a small number of times. Here the CDR3 reads CASSLRWGGRGHNEQFF. CDR3 sequence (DNA): TGTGCCAGCAGCTTGAGGTGGGGAGGCAGGGGCCACAATGAGCAGTTCTTC. The chain couples TRBV5-6 to TRBJ2-1; possibly TRBD1 or TRBD2 for D (6 bases each). The CDR3 sequence is 17 residues long. Trimming took 1 base from V and 5 from J, leaving 19 bases between them. Germline assignment: CDR1 SGHDT and CDR2 YYEEEE.

The chain links TRBV13 to TRBJ2-1; D remains ambiguous. The length of the CDR3 is 16 residues. V gave up 0 bases and J gave up 2 bases, with 11 bases separating them. In germline, CDR1 is PRHDT, CDR2 FYEKMQ (reference sequence). The CDR3: CASSLGLGTTYNEQFF. The CDR3 region has the DNA TGTGCCAGCAGCTTAGGCCTGGGCACTACCTACAATGAGCAGTTCTTC.

The chain employs TRBV15 and TRBJ2-7; D may be TRBD1 (6 bases). Trimming shortened V by 5 bases and J by 2 bases, and 13 bases separated the two germline ends. The CDR3 has 14 residues. The germline V gene encodes CDR1 LNHNV and CDR2 YYDKDF (reference sequence). Written as DNA, the CDR3 is TGTGCCACCAGCCCCCACGAGGGGGCCTACGAGCAGTACTTC. It encodes CATSPHEGAYEQYF.

This clone was counted at least ten times. The V gene is TRBV4-1, the J gene TRBJ2-3; the D is unclear. Germline CDR1 reads MGHRA; CDR2 reads YSYEKL. This CDR3 has 13 amino acids. Deletions cut 4 bases from V and 1 base from J, with 6 bases between. The CDR3 region has the DNA TGCGCCAGCAGCCTCGCTCGCACAGATACGCAGTATTTT. As protein: CASSLARTDTQYF.

This clone was found a few times. The gene calls are TRBV29-1 and TRBJ1-1; 7 bases are a match to TRBD1. The CDR3 consists of 14 residues. J gave up 3 bases and V 4 bases, and 8 bases lay outside the gene matches. Per germline, CDR1 SQVTM and CDR2 ANQGSEA. CDR3 bases: TGCAGCGTTGTGGGCCCCCAGGGGGACACTGAAGCTTTCTTT. Its protein product is CSVVGPQGDTEAFF. Full variable domain (remainder filled in from reference TRBV29-1 and TRBJ1-1): SAVISQKPSRDICQRGTSLTIQCQVDSQVTMMFWYRQQPGQSLTLIATANQGSEATYESGFVIDKFPISRPNLTFSTLTVSNMSPEDSSIYLCSVVGPQGDTEAFFGQGTRLTVV.

This clone was counted only a few times. J is TRBJ2-7 and V is TRBV14; D is unclear. CDR3 length: 14 residues. The V end lost 1 base, the J end lost 2 bases, and 9 bases lay between the germline ends. From germline, CDR1 is SGHDN and CDR2 FVKESK. Here the CDR3 DNA reads TGTGCCAGCAGCCAAGTAGGCAGCGCCTACGAGCAGTACTTC. It specifies CASSQVGSAYEQYF.

This clone was counted a few times. The chain has TRBV18 and TRBJ2-7, with D possibly TRBD1 on 5 matching bases. Germline lookup yields CDR1 KGHSH and CDR2 LQKENI. The CDR3 has 13 residues. The V gene lost 5 bases and the J gene lost 3 bases, with 11 bases spanning the gap. The CDR3 protein is CASSSGQIYEQYF. In nucleotides, the CDR3 is TGTGCCAGCTCATCCGGACAAATCTACGAGCAGTACTTC.

V gene TRBV21-1 combines with J gene TRBJ2-5; TRBD2 was called by the table and not checked on the DNA. TRBV21-1 is described as a pseudogene. The CDR3 is 21 residues long. CDR3 region: CASSKFIGTSGRAFHGETQYF. The CDR3 DNA is TGTGCCAGCAGCAAATTCATCGGGACTAGCGGGAGGGCCTTTCACGGGGAGACCCAGTACTTC.

The CDR3 protein is CASSARLTYNEQFF. The CDR3, as DNA: TGTGCCAGTTCCGCCCGGCTCACCTACAATGAGCAGTTCTTC. V usage is TRBV7-9 and J usage is TRBJ2-1; D call uncertain. This CDR3 is 14 amino acids long. Germline CDR1 and CDR2: SEHNR and FQNEAQ (reference sequence). Trimming stripped 9 bases from V and 2 bases from J, with 14 bases between.

This clone was counted between two and nine times. This chain joins TRBV19 and TRBJ1-5, with 7 bases matching TRBD1. The germline CDR1 and CDR2 sequences are LNHDA and SQIVND (reference sequence). This CDR3 spans 15 amino acids. Trimming removed 7 bases from V and 2 bases from J; junction bases left unmatched: 8. The CDR3 region has the DNA TGTGCCAGTAACCCATCAGGGGGTCGCAATCAGCCCCAGCATTTT. Translated: CASNPSGGRNQPQHF.

Worth noting for this clone: At one end, the junction sequence differs from germline, possibly due to a read error. This sequence joins TRBV7-2 and TRBJ2-7; 10 bases line up with TRBD2. Germline V lookup: CDR1 SGHTA, CDR2 FQGNSA. The CDR3 covers 15 residues. In DNA, the CDR3 is TGTGCCAGCACCTCTCGGGGGCTAGCGGGAGAGGGGCGGCACTTC. As protein: CASTSRGLAGEGRHF.

This clone was seen a handful of times. J is TRBJ2-7 and V is TRBV4-1; D remains ambiguous. V was cut by 0 bases and J by 2 bases, with 8 bases left in between. This CDR3 contains 14 residues. Germline V CDR1 and CDR2: MGHRA, YSYEKL. This CDR3 reads CASSQDLGTYEQYF. The CDR3 DNA is TGCGCCAGCAGCCAAGATCTAGGGACCTACGAGCAGTACTTC.

In its sample, this clone was seen many times. The genes are TRBV2 and TRBJ2-7; D unclear. V was shortened by 6 bases and J by 3 bases, with 3 bases between the two germline ends. CDR1 and CDR2 (germline): SNHLY, FYNNEI. This CDR3 is 10 amino acids long. Here the CDR3 DNA reads TGTGCCAGCAGAAACTACGAGCAGTACTTC. Protein: CASRNYEQYF.

V and J are TRBV2 and TRBJ1-1; D might be TRBD1 (5 bases). Germline CDR1 reads SNHLY; CDR2 reads FYNNEI. The CDR3 runs to 15 residues. V was trimmed by 0 bases and J by 4 bases, leaving 12 bases between them. CDR3: CASSEAGTLATEAFF. The CDR3 region has the DNA TGTGCCAGCAGTGAAGCCGGGACCCTGGCCACTGAAGCTTTCTTT.

The genes are TRBV7-9 and TRBJ1-2, with D uncertain. The CDR3 runs 14 residues. Deletions cut 2 bases from V and 6 bases from J, with 13 bases between. Germline CDR1 is SEHNR and CDR2 is FQNEAQ (reference sequence). This chain's CDR3 is CASSLMTTNHGYTF. CDR3 nucleotides: TGTGCCAGCAGCTTAATGACAACTAATCATGGCTACACCTTC.

On this clone: One end of the junction is discordant with germline, which a read error may explain. The rearrangement uses TRBV10-3 and TRBJ1-5, with 7 bases identical to TRBD1. The CDR3 length is 16 residues. Germline V CDR1 and CDR2: ENHRY, SYGVKD. Written as DNA, the CDR3 is TGTGCCAGCAGTGCCCGACAGGGACGAGGCAATCAGCCCCAGCATTTT. Its translation is CASSARQGRGNQPQHF.

The V call is TRBV7-2, the J call TRBJ2-3, with TRBD2 matching 9 bases. The germline CDR1 and CDR2 sequences are SGHTA and FQGNSA. V was clipped by 6 bases and J by 1 base; unmatched bases: 8. This CDR3 contains 16 residues. The CDR3 region is CASRPGPSGGTDTQYF. The CDR3, as DNA: TGTGCCAGCAGGCCCGGACCTAGCGGGGGCACAGATACGCAGTATTTT.